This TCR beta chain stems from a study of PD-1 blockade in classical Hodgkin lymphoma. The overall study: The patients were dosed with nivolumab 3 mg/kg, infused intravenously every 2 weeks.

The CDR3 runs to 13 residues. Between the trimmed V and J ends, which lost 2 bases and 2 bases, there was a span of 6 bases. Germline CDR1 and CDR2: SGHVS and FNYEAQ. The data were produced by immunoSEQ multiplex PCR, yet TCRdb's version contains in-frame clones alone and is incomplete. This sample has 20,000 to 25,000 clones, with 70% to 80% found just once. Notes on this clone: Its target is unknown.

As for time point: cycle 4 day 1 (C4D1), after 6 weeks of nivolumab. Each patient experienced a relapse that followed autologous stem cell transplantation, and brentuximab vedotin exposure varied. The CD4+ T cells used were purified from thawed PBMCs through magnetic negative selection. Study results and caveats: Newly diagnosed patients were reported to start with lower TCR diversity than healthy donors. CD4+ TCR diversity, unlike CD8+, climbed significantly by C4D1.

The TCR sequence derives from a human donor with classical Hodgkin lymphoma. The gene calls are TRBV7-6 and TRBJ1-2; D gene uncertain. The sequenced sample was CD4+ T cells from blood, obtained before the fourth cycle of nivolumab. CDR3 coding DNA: TGTGCCAGCAGCTTAAATAGCAACTATGGCTACACCTTC. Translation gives CASSLNSNYGYTF.